This T cell receptor beta chain was obtained from a study of shared clonotypes between healthy human individuals. Naive CD8 cells comprised CD45RO-negative, CCR7-positively selected cells, excluding terminally differentiated effector memory CD45RA+ cells. Germline V lookup: CDR1 SEHNR, CDR2 FQNEAQ (reference sequence). This CDR3 is built from 15 residues. V was trimmed by 6 bases and J by 6 bases, leaving 19 bases between them. Once extracted for a subset, genomic DNA was divided evenly among several immunoSEQ plates. Using immunoSEQ multiplex PCR, the repertoire was profiled, and TCRdb retains in-frame clones only, with some absent. Here the sample spans a few million clones, just under 95% being singletons.

The specimen was naive CD8+ T cells from PBMCs. The sequence came from a man aged 18 to 30 in good health. Some clones in this sample may be carry-over from other donors' samples. The V and J genes are TRBV7-9 and TRBJ2-3; D may be TRBD2 (5 bases). The CDR3 coding sequence is TGTGCCAGCAGTTACCCGGACTCGTTTTGGGATACGCAGTATTTT. Translated: CASSYPDSFWDTQYF.